These T cell receptor beta chains were read from a single sample in a study of regulatory T cells in long-lasting Graves disease. A single record per CDR3 protein comes from TCRdb applying MiXCR to the multiplex PCR reads. The sample shows some 490,000 distinct CDR3 sequences, approximately 12% of them seen only once. This sample also belongs to another study, concerning T cells in Graves' hyperthyroidism and ophthalmopathy.

The starting material was peripheral blood mononuclear cells (PBMCs), obtained at new diagnosis, from a patient treated with antithyroid drugs. All receptors derive from a woman in her thirties with Graves disease. CDR3s include the opening cysteine and the closing phenylalanine or tryptophan. A D gene is named only where the DNA matches it firmly. Not every row has a clone size; where given, it reads once, few, many or a size class.

length	size	D	V	J	CDR3	DNA
17	-	TRBD1	TRBV12-3/TRBV12-4	TRBJ1-5	CASSLGGQDYSNQPQHF	TGTGCCAGCAGCTTAGGGGGACAGGATTATAGCAATCAGCCCCAGCATTTT
18	few	-	TRBV28	TRBJ2-4	CASTSVMSGSLAKSIQYF	TGTGCCAGCACCTCCGTTATGTCCGGGAGCCTGGCCAAAAGCATTCAGTACTTC
11	many	-	TRBV20-1	TRBJ2-7	CSARVMGEQYF	TGCAGTGCTAGAGTTATGGGCGAGCAGTACTTC
16	few	TRBD1	TRBV28	TRBJ2-7	CASSPFGTGGVYEQYF	TGTGCCAGCAGCCCATTTGGGACAGGGGGAGTCTACGAGCAGTACTTC
16	few	-	TRBV6-1	TRBJ2-5	CASNQWTLGEKETQYF	TGTGCCAGCAACCAATGGACACTAGGCGAAAAAGAGACCCAGTACTTC
14	-	TRBD1	TRBV28	TRBJ1-2	CASSPQTGTWGYTF	TGTGCCAGCAGTCCCCAGACAGGGACCTGGGGCTACACCTTC
18	many	TRBD2	TRBV28	TRBJ2-5	CASSPGLAGGLGQETQYF	TGTGCCAGCAGTCCAGGACTAGCGGGAGGTCTAGGGCAAGAGACCCAGTACTTC
14	few	-	TRBV6-5	TRBJ2-1	CASSLRQGGSEQFF	TGTGCCAGCAGTTTGAGGCAGGGTGGTAGTGAGCAGTTCTTC
16	many	-	TRBV28	TRBJ2-1	CASSAIPGWWLNEQFF	TGTGCCAGCAGTGCCATCCCGGGGTGGTGGCTTAATGAGCAGTTCTTC
15	-	-	TRBV7-3	TRBJ2-5	CASSLRASSTETQYF	TGTGCCAGCAGCTTAAGGGCTAGCTCAACAGAGACCCAGTACTTC
13	-	-	TRBV24-1	TRBJ2-1	CAPWYCEDNEQFF	TGTGCCCCCTGGTACTGCGAAGACAATGAGCAGTTCTTC
15	-	-	TRBV11-2	TRBJ2-1	CASSFGPIPGEEQFF	TGTGCCAGCAGCTTCGGCCCTATCCCGGGGGAAGAGCAGTTCTTC
12	few	-	TRBV7-9	TRBJ2-7	CASSPPLAEQYF	TGTGCCAGCAGCCCGCCTTTAGCCGAGCAGTACTTC
16	many	TRBD1	TRBV2	TRBJ2-1	CASSATGTGSYNEQFF	TGTGCCAGCAGTGCGACCGGGACAGGGAGCTACAATGAGCAGTTCTTC
15	few	TRBD1	TRBV10-3	TRBJ2-2	CATRGTGGFGGELFF	TGTGCCACACGCGGGACAGGGGGTTTTGGCGGGGAGCTGTTTTTT
16	many	-	TRBV11-3	TRBJ1-6	CASSLDSRQGDSPLHF	TGTGCCAGCAGCTTAGATAGTCGGCAGGGTGATTCACCCCTCCACTTT
15	many	TRBD1	TRBV11-2	TRBJ1-4	CASSLEDRVYEKLFF	TGTGCCAGCAGCTTAGAGGACAGGGTGTATGAAAAACTGTTTTTT
15	-	-	TRBV14	TRBJ1-2	CASSQFLYGGMGYTF	TGTGCCAGCAGCCAATTCTTGTATGGCGGGATGGGCTACACCTTC